This TCR beta chain was captured in a study of radiotherapy plus CTLA-4 blockade in lung cancer. Some clones are missing from TCRdb's copy, which holds only in-frame ones; the method was immunoSEQ multiplex PCR. The profile shows roughly 30,000 clones, around four fifths of them singletons. Looked up from germline, CDR1 is SGHTA and CDR2 is FQGNSA. The CDR3 consists of 16 residues. The trim removed 1 base at V and 6 bases at J, leaving 6 bases unmatched. This clonotype was obtained from a human donor with non-small cell lung cancer who had stable disease on radiotherapy plus ipilimumab. Material: peripheral blood, obtained from a patient treated with radiotherapy plus ipilimumab. The chain couples TRBV7-2 to TRBJ2-3; TRBD2 matches 11 bases. The CDR3 nucleotides are TGTGCCAGCAGCTTAGAATTGGCTAGCGGGGGGGATACGCAGTATTTT. Translated, it gives CASSLELASGGDTQYF.